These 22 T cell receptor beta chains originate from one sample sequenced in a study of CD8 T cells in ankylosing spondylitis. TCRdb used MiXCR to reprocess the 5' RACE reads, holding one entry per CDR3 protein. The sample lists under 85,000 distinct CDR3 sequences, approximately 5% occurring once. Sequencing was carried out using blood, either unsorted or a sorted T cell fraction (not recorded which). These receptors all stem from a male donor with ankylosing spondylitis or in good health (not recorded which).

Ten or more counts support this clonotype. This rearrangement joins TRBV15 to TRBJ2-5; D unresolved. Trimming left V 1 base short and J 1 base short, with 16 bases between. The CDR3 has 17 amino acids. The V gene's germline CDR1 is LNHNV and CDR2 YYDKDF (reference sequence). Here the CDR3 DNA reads TGTGCCACCAGCAGAGGATTAGTGGCAAGTCTCCAAGAGACCCAGTACTTC. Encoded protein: CATSRGLVASLQETQYF.

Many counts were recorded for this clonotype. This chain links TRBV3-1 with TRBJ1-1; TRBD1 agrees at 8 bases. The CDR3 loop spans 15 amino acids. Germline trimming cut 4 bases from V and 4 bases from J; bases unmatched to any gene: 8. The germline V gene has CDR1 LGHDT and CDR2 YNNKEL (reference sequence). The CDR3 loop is CASSPLGQGSTEAFF. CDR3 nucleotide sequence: TGTGCCAGCAGCCCCTTAGGACAGGGAAGCACTGAAGCTTTCTTT.

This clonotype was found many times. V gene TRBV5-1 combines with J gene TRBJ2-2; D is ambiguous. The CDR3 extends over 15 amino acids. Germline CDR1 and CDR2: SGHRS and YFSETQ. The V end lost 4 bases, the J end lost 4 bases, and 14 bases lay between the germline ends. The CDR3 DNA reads TGCGCCAGCAGCGTAAATTTTCCCGTCACCGGGGAGCTGTTTTTT. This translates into CASSVNFPVTGELFF.

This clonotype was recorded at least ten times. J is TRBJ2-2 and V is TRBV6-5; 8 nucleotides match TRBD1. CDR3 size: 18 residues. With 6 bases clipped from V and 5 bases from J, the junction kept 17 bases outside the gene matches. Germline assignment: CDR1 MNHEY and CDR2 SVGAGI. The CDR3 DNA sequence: TGTGCCAGCAGCCCCACCCTCCAGACAGGGGTCGGGACCGGGGAGCTGTTTTTT. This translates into CASSPTLQTGVGTGELFF.

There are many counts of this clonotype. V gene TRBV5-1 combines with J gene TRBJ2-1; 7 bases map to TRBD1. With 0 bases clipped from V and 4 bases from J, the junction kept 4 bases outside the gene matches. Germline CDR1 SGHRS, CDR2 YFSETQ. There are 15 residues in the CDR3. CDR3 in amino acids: CASSLGQGRYNEQFF. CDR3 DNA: TGCGCCAGCAGCTTGGGACAGGGTCGGTACAATGAGCAGTTCTTC.

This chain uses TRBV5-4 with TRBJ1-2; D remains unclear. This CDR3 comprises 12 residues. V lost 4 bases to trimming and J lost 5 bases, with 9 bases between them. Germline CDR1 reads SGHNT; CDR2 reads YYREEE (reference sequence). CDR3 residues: CASSIDLYGYTF. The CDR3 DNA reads TGTGCCAGCAGCATAGATCTATATGGCTACACCTTC.

The CDR3 sequence: CASSPGTGDTYEQYF. The CDR3 coding sequence is TGTGCCAGCAGTCCGGGGACAGGGGACACCTACGAGCAGTACTTC. The rearrangement joins TRBV12-3 or TRBV12-4 to TRBJ2-7, with 10 bases that match TRBD1. With 5 bases clipped from V and 2 bases from J, the junction kept 6 bases outside the gene matches. The CDR3 covers 15 residues.

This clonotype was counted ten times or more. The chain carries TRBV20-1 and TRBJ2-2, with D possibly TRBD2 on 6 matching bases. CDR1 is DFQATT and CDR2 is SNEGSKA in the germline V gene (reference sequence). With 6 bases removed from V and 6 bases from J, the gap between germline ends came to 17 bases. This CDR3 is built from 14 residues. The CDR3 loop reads CSAGGTDGPGELFF. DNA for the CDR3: TGCAGTGCCGGAGGGACGGACGGGCCCGGGGAGCTGTTTTTT.

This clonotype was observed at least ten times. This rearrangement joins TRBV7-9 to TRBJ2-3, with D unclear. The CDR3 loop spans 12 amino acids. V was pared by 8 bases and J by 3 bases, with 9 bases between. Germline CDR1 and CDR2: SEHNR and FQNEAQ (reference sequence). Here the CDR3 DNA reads TGTGCCAGCCGTGGGGAAACAGATACGCAGTATTTT. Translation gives CASRGETDTQYF.

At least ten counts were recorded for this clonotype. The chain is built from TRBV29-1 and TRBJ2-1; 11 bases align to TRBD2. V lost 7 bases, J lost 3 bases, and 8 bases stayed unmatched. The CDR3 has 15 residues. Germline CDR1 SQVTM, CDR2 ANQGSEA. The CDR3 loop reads CSAVLAGVNYNEQFF. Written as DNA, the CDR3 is TGCAGCGCCGTACTAGCGGGGGTGAACTACAATGAGCAGTTCTTC.

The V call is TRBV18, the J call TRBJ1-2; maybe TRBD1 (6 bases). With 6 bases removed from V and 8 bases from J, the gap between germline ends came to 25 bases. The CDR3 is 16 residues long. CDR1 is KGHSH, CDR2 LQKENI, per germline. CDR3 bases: TGTGCCAGCTCCCCCGGTGAAATACAGGGAGGAGGAGGCTACACCTTC. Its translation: CASSPGEIQGGGGYTF.

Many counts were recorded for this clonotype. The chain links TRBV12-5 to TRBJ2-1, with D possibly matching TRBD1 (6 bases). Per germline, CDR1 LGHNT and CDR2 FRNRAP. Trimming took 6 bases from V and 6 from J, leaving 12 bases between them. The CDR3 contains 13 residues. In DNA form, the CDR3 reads TGTGCTAGTGGCCCTGGACAGTTCAATGAGCAGTTCTTC. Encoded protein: CASGPGQFNEQFF. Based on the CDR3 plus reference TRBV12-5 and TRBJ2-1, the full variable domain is DARVTQTPRHKVTEMGQEVTMRCQPILGHNTVFWYRQTMMQGLELLAYFRNRAPLDDSGMPKDRFSAEMPDATLATLKIQPSEPRDSAVYFCASGPGQFNEQFFGPGTRLTVL.

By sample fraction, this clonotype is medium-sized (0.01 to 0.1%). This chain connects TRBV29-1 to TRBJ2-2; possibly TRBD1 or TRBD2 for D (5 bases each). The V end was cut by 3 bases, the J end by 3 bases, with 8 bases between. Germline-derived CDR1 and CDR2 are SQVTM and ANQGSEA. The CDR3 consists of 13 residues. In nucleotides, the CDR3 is TGCAGCGTTGAGAGGGGTGACACCGGGGAGCTGTTTTTT. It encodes CSVERGDTGELFF.

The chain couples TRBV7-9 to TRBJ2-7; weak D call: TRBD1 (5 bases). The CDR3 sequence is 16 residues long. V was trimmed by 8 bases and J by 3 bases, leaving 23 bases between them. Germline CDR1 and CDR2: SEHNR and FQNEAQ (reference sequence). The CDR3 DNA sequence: TGTGCCAGCGCCCCTGGGCTAGGGGTTCGTTACTACGAGCAGTACTTC. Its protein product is CASAPGLGVRYYEQYF.

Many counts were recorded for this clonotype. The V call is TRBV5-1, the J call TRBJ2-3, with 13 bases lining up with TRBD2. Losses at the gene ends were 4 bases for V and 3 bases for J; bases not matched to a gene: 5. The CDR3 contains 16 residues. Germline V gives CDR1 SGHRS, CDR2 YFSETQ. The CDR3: CASSPATSGGTDTQYF. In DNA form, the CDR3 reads TGCGCCAGCAGCCCGGCGACTAGCGGGGGGACAGATACGCAGTATTTT.

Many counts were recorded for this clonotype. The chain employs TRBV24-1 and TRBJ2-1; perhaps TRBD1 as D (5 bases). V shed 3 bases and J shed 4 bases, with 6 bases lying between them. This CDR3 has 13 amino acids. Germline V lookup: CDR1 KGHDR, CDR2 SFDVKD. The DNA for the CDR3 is TGTGCCACCAGTGATAGGGGTTACAATGAGCAGTTCTTC. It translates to CATSDRGYNEQFF.

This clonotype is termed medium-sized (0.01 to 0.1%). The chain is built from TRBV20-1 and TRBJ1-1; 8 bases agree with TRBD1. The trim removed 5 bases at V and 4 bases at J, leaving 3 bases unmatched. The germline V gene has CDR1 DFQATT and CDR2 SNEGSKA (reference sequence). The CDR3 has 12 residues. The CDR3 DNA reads TGCAGTGCTGACAGGGGAAGCACTGAAGCTTTCTTT. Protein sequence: CSADRGSTEAFF.

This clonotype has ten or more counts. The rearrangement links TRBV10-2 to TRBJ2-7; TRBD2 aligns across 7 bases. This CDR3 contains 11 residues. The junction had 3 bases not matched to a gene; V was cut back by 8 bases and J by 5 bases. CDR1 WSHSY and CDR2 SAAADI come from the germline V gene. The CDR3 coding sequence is TGCGCCAGCGGCGGGGGAAACGAGCAGTACTTC. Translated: CASGGGNEQYF.

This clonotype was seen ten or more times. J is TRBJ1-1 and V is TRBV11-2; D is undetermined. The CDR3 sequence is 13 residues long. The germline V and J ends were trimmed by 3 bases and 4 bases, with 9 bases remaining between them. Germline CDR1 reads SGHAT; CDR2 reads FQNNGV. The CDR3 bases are TGTGCCAGCAGCTTCCGAGAGACCACTGAAGCTTTCTTT. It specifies CASSFRETTEAFF. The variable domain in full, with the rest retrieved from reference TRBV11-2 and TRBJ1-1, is EAGVAQSPRYKIIEKRQSVAFWCNPISGHATLYWYQQILGQGPKLLIQFQNNGVVDDSQLPKDRFSAERLKGVDSTLKIQPAKLEDSAVYLCASSFRETTEAFFGQGTRLTVV.

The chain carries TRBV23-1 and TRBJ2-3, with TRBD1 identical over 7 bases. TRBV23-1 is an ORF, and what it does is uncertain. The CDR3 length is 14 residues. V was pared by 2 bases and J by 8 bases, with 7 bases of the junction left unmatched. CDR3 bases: TGCGCCAGCAGTCAACCTGACAGGGAAGGTACGCAGTATTTT. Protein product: CASSQPDREGTQYF.

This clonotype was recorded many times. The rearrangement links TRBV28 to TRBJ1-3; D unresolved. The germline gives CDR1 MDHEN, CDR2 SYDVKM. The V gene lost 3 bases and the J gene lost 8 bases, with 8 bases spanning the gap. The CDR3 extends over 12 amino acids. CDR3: CASSLGRDTIYF. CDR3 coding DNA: TGTGCCAGCAGTTTGGGCCGGGACACCATATATTTT. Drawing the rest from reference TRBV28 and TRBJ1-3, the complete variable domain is DVKVTQSSRYLVKRTGEKVFLECVQDMDHENMFWYRQDPGLGLRLIYFSYDVKMKEKGDIPEGYSVSREKKERFSLILESASTNQTSMYLCASSLGRDTIYFGEGSWLTVV.

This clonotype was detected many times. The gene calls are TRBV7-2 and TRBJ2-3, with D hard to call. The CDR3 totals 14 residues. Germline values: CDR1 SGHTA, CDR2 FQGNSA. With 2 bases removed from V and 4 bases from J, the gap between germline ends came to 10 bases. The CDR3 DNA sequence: TGTGCCAGCAGCTTATTTAGGGTCCCAGATACGCAGTATTTT. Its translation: CASSLFRVPDTQYF. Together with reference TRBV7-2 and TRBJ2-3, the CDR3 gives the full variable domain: GAGVSQSPSNKVTEKGKDVELRCDPISGHTALYWYRQSLGQGLEFLIYFQGNSAPDKSGLPSDRFSAERTGGSVSTLTIQRTQQEDSAVYLCASSLFRVPDTQYFGPGTRLTVL.